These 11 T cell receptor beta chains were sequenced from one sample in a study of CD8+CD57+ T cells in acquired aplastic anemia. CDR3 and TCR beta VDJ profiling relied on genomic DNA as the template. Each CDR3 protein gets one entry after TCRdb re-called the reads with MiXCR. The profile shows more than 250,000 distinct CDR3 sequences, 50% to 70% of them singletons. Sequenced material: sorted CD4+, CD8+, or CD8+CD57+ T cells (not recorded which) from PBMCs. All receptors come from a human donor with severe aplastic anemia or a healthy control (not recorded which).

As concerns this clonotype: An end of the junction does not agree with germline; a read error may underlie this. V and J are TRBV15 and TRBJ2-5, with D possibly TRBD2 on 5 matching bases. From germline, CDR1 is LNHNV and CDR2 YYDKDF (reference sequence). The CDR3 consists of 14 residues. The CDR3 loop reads CATSRGRGGETQYF. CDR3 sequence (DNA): TGTGCCACCAGCAGAGGACGCGGAGGAGAGACTCAGTACTTC.

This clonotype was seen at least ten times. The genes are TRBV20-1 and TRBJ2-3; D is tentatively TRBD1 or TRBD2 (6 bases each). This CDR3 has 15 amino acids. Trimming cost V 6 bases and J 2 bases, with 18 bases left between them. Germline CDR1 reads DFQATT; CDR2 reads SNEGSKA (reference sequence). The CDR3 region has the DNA TGCAGTGCAGTACTCGGGGGCTCTTACACAGATACGCAGTATTTT. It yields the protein CSAVLGGSYTDTQYF.

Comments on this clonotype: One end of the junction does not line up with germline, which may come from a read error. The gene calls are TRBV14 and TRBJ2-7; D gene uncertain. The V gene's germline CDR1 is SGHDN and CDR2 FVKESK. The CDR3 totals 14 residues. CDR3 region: CARSQDWDSYEQYF. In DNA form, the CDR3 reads TGTGCCCGCAGCCAAGATTGGGACTCCTACGAGCAGTACTTC. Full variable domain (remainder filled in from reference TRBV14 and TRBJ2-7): EAGVTQFPSHSVIEKGQTVTLRCDPISGHDNLYWYRRVMGKEIKFLLHFVKESKQDESGMPNNRFLAERTGGTYSTLKVQPAELEDSGVYFCARSQDWDSYEQYFGPGTRLTVT.

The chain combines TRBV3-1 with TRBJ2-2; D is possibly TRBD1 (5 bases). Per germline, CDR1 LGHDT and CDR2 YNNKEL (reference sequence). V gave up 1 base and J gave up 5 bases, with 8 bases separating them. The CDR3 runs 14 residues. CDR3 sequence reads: CASSQGQGTGELFF. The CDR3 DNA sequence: TGTGCCAGCAGCCAAGGGCAGGGTACCGGGGAGCTGTTTTTT.

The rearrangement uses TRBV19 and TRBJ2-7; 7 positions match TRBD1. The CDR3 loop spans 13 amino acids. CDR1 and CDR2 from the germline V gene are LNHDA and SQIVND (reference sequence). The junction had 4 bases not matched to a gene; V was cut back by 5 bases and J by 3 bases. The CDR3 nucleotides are TGTGCCAGTAGTGATAACAGGGGCTACGAGCAGTACTTC. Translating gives CASSDNRGYEQYF.

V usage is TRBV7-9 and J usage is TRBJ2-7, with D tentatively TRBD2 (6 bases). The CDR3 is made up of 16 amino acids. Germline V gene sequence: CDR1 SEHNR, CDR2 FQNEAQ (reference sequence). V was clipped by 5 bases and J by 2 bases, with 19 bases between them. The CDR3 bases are TGTGCCAGCAGCCCTGAGGGAGGTATACGGACCTACGAGCAGTACTTC. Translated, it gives CASSPEGGIRTYEQYF.

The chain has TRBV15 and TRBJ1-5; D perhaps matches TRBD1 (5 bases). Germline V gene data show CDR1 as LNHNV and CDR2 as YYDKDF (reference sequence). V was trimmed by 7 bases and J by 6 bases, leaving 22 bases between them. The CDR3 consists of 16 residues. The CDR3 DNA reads TGTGCCACCAACCAAGGAGGGAGGGGTAACGGTCAGCCCCAGCATTTT. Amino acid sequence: CATNQGGRGNGQPQHF.

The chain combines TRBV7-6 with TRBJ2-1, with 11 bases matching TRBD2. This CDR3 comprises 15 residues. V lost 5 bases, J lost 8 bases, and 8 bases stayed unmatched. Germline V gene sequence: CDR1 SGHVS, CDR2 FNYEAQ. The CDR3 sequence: CASSHGRLAGYEQFF. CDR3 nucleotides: TGTGCCAGCAGCCACGGTCGACTAGCGGGGTATGAGCAGTTCTTC.

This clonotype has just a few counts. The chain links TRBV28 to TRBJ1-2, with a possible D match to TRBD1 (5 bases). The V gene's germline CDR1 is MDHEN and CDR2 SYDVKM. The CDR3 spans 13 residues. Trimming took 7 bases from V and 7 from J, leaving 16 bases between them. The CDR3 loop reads CASKTKAGFGYTF. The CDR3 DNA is TGTGCCAGCAAAACAAAGGCAGGGTTTGGCTACACCTTC.

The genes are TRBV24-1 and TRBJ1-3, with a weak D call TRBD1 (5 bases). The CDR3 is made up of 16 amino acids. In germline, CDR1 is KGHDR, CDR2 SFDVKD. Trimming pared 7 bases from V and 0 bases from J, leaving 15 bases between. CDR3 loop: CATSSPRDGSGNTIYF. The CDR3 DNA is TGTGCCACCAGCTCTCCCCGGGACGGCTCTGGAAACACCATATATTTT.

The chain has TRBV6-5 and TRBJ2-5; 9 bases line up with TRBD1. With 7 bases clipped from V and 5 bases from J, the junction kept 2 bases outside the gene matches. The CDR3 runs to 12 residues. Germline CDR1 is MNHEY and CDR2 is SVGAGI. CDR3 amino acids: CASNRGRETQYF. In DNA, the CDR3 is TGTGCCAGCAACAGGGGGCGGGAGACCCAGTACTTC.